The 8 T cell receptor beta chains below all came from one sample that was sequenced in a study of long-term antiretroviral therapy in people with HIV. With survey level as its setting, the immunoSEQ assay was v3.0. Some clones are missing from TCRdb's copy, which holds only in-frame ones; the method was immunoSEQ multiplex PCR. The sample contains more than 35,000 clones, around 86% of which appear only once. The sample was unsorted PBMCs, taken 1.5 years after starting antiretroviral therapy. Source of these receptors: a man aged 18-30 years with HIV.

This chain joins TRBV13 and TRBJ2-3, with D perhaps matching TRBD1 or TRBD2 (5 bases each). The CDR3 runs to 14 residues. Germline CDR1 reads PRHDT; CDR2 reads FYEKMQ (reference sequence). Trimming shortened V by 0 bases and J by 4 bases, and 8 bases separated the two germline ends. CDR3 DNA: TGTGCCAGCAGCTTAGGCCTGGGACCAGATACGCAGTATTTT. Encoded protein: CASSLGLGPDTQYF.

The J gene is TRBJ1-1, the V gene TRBV19; D is undetermined. CDR3 length equals 11 residues. Germline CDR1 is LNHDA and CDR2 is SQIVND (reference sequence). V lost 6 bases and J 3 bases, leaving 5 bases between the germline ends. The CDR3 loop reads CASRRDTEAFF. CDR3 nucleotide sequence: TGTGCCAGTAGGAGAGACACTGAAGCTTTCTTT.

The chain employs TRBV4-3 and TRBJ2-2, with D uncertain. V dropped 3 bases and J dropped 7 bases, with 6 bases sitting between them. This CDR3 region has 12 residues. CDR1 LGHNA and CDR2 YSLEER come from the germline V gene. The DNA of the CDR3 is TGCGCCAGCAGCCAGCGGTTCGGGGAGCTGTTTTTT. This codes for CASSQRFGELFF.

This chain joins TRBV27 and TRBJ1-5; 10 nucleotides match TRBD1. Germline CDR1 is MNHEY and CDR2 is SMNVEV (reference sequence). Unmatched junction bases numbered 6, after V lost 5 bases and J lost 5 bases. This CDR3 spans 15 amino acids. The CDR3 region has the DNA TGTGCCAGCAGTGGGGGACAGGGGAGTCATCAGCCCCAGCATTTT. Translated: CASSGGQGSHQPQHF.

This sequence joins TRBV4-1 and TRBJ2-7, with D unresolved. Germline CDR1 reads MGHRA; CDR2 reads YSYEKL. The CDR3 totals 16 residues. Between the trimmed V and J ends, which lost 0 bases and 0 bases, there was a span of 12 bases. CDR3 in amino acids: CASSQDKSLSSYEQYF. Here the CDR3 DNA reads TGCGCCAGCAGCCAAGATAAGAGCCTTAGCTCCTACGAGCAGTACTTC.

This chain connects TRBV7-6 to TRBJ1-5; D remains unclear. CDR3 size: 17 residues. V was cut by 1 base and J by 2 bases, with 15 bases left in between. The germline CDR1 and CDR2 sequences are SGHVS and FNYEAQ. The CDR3 nucleotides read TGTGCCAGCAGCTTAGTTCGGGAGCCGGTAGGCAATCAGCCCCAGCATTTT. Encoded protein: CASSLVREPVGNQPQHF.

The CDR3 nucleotides read TGTGCCAGCAGCTTGCAAACCGGGAACACTGAAGCTTTCTTT. It is translated as CASSLQTGNTEAFF. The J gene is TRBJ1-1, the V gene TRBV5-4; unclear D gene. V dropped 1 base and J dropped 1 base, with 8 bases sitting between them. The CDR3 sequence is 14 residues long. The germline V gene has CDR1 SGHNT and CDR2 YYREEE (reference sequence).

This clone was counted between two and nine times. V is TRBV10-3 and J is TRBJ2-7, with 7 bases fitting TRBD2. The CDR3 sequence is 15 residues long. Germline CDR1 reads ENHRY; CDR2 reads SYGVKD. V shed 0 bases, J shed 2 bases, and the junction held 4 bases outside the gene matches. Written as DNA, the CDR3 is TGTGCCATCAGTGAGTCGTCGGGACTACCCTACGAGCAGTACTTC. As protein: CAISESSGLPYEQYF.